The rows below give T cell receptor beta chains drawn from one sample of a study of blood T cell repertoires in COVID-19. The table came from immunoSEQ multiplex PCR; TCRdb's copy has only in-frame clones and leaves some out. The repertoire holds 240,000 or so clones, with roughly 90% as singletons. Sequencing used peripheral blood. The receptors were sampled from a man in his fifties or sixties with acute or convalescent COVID-19. Each CDR3 is given with its conserved first and last residue. D genes are given only for firm matches. Size is omitted from some rows. Given values are once, few, many or a class for expanded clones.

TRBD1	TRBV7-2	TRBJ1-2	.	CASSSGQYNYGYTF	TGTGCCAGCAGCTCGGGACAGTATAACTATGGCTACACCTTC
.	TRBV28	TRBJ1-5	.	CASSLMGGGQPQHF	TGTGCCAGCAGTTTAATGGGTGGAGGTCAGCCCCAGCATTTT
.	TRBV3-1/TRBV3-2	TRBJ2-7	.	CASSFRQPRGPYEQYF	TGTGCCAGCAGCTTCCGACAGCCCCGAGGCCCCTACGAGCAGTACTTC
TRBD2	TRBV6-6	TRBJ2-5	.	CASSPPPSGRREGETQYF	TGTGCCAGCAGTCCTCCTCCTAGCGGGAGGCGAGAGGGAGAGACCCAGTACTTC
.	TRBV21-1	TRBJ1-3	once	CASSKDARPDYGNTIYF	TGTGCCAGCAGCAAAGATGCGAGACCAGACTATGGAAACACCATATATTTT
.	TRBV7-2	TRBJ1-1	.	CASSSGIPAFF	TGTGCCAGCAGCAGCGGGATCCCGGCTTTCTTT
TRBD1	TRBV6-5	TRBJ2-7	.	CASSLDRDLFYEQYF	TGTGCCAGCAGCCTGGACAGGGACCTCTTCTACGAGCAGTACTTC
.	TRBV6-6	TRBJ1-4	.	CASTNRVLAEKLFF	TGTGCCAGCACCAACAGGGTATTAGCTGAAAAACTGTTTTTT
.	TRBV2	TRBJ2-7	.	CASREGSWTYEQYF	TGTGCCAGCAGGGAGGGGTCATGGACCTACGAGCAGTACTTC
TRBD1	TRBV10-1	TRBJ1-6	.	CASRGDSVSSYNSPLHF	TGCGCCAGCAGGGGGGACAGCGTAAGCTCCTATAATTCACCCCTCCACTTT
TRBD1	TRBV28	TRBJ1-5	.	CASSTGQASNQPQHF	TGTGCCAGCAGCACTGGACAGGCGAGCAATCAGCCCCAGCATTTT
TRBD1	TRBV2	TRBJ2-5	.	CASSERTGGGKETQYF	TGTGCCAGCAGTGAAAGGACAGGGGGAGGAAAAGAGACCCAGTACTTC
.	TRBV5-6	TRBJ2-7	.	CASRSGPGVEYF	TGTGCCAGCAGGTCGGGACCAGGGGTGGAGTACTTC
TRBD2	TRBV11-2	TRBJ2-1	.	CASSHEIRGLAGNEQFF	TGTGCCAGCAGCCACGAGATACGGGGACTAGCGGGTAATGAGCAGTTCTTC
TRBD2	TRBV7-9	TRBJ2-1	.	CASSLTGTSGYNEQFF	TGTGCCAGCAGCTTAACCGGGACTAGCGGATACAATGAGCAGTTCTTC
.	TRBV20-1	TRBJ1-2	.	CSASGGGAYGYTF	TGCAGTGCTAGTGGCGGGGGGGCCTATGGCTACACCTTC
.	TRBV7-9	TRBJ1-4	.	CASSLDLNEKLFF	TGTGCCAGCAGCTTAGACCTAAATGAAAAACTGTTTTTT
.	TRBV5-1	TRBJ2-7	.	CASSPDGDFSYEQYF	TGCGCCAGCAGCCCGGACGGGGATTTCTCCTACGAGCAGTACTTC
TRBD2	TRBV29-1	TRBJ2-1	.	CSVDSGGDNEQFF	TGCAGCGTTGATAGCGGGGGGGACAATGAGCAGTTCTTC
.	TRBV2	TRBJ2-3	.	CASSRTQNTDTQYF	TGTGCCAGCAGTCGGACTCAGAACACAGATACGCAGTATTTT
TRBD2	TRBV30	TRBJ2-5	.	CAWSGEGRETQYF	TGTGCCTGGAGTGGGGAGGGCCGAGAGACCCAGTACTTC
TRBD1	TRBV27	TRBJ2-6	once	CASSLWGTGNPAGANVLTF	TGTGCCAGCAGCCTATGGGGGACAGGGAATCCGGCTGGGGCCAACGTCCTGACTTTC